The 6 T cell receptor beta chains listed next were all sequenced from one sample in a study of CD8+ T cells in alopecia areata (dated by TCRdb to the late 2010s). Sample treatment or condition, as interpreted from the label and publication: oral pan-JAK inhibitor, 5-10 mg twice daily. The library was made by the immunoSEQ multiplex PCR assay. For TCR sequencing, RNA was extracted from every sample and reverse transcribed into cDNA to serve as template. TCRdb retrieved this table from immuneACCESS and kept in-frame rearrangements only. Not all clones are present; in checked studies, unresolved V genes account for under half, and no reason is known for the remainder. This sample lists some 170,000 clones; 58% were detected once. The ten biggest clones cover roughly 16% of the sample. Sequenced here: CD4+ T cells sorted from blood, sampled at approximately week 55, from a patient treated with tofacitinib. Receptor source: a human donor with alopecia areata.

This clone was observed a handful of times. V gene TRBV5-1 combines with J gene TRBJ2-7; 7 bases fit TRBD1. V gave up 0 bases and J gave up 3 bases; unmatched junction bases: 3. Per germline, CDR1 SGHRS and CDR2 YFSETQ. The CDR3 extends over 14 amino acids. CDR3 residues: CASSLAQGNYEQYF. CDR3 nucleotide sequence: TGCGCCAGCAGCTTGGCACAGGGGAACTACGAGCAGTACTTC.

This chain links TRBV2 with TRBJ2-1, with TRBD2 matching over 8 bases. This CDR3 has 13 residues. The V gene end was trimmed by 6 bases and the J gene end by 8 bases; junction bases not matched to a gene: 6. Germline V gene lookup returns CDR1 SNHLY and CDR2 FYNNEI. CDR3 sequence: CASRNGGADEQFF. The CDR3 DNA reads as TGTGCCAGCAGGAACGGGGGGGCCGATGAGCAGTTCTTC.

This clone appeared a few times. CDR3 region: CASTESGGTSYEQYF. CDR3 nucleotides: TGTGCCAGCACCGAGAGCGGGGGGACCTCCTACGAGCAGTACTTC. The rearrangement uses TRBV6-5 and TRBJ2-7; TRBD2 agrees at 9 bases. After removal of 7 bases from V and 0 bases from J, the junction contained 7 bases not matched to a gene. Germline-derived CDR1 and CDR2 are MNHEY and SVGAGI. This CDR3 region has 15 residues.

This CDR3 is CSAKPQETQYF. DNA for the CDR3: TGCAGTGCTAAGCCCCAAGAGACCCAGTACTTC. This sequence joins TRBV20-1 and TRBJ2-5; D is unclear. V lost 4 bases and J 1 base, leaving 4 bases between the germline ends. The CDR3 loop spans 11 amino acids. Germline V gene data show CDR1 as DFQATT and CDR2 as SNEGSKA (reference sequence).

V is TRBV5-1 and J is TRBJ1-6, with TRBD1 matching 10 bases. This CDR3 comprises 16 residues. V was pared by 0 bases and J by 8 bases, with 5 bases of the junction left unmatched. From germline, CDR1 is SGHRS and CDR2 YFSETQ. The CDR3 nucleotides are TGCGCCAGCAGCTTGGGGACCGGGACAGGGGATTCACCCCTCCACTTT. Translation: CASSLGTGTGDSPLHF.

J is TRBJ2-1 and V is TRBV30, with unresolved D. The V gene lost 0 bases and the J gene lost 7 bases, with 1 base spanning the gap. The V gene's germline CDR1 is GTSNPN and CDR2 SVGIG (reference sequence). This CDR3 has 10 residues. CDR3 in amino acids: CAWSVNEQFF. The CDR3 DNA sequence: TGTGCCTGGAGTGTAAATGAGCAGTTCTTC.